A single count supports the clone carrying this TCR beta chain. The data were obtained in a study of blood T cell repertoires in COVID-19. The participants were between about 18 and 90 years old and came from 24 US areas. Participants' own reports of clinical history determined their cohort assignment. Cohort 3 donors were reported recovered after two negative PCRs, clearance, or symptom resolution. Per the original data handling: Estimation of nucleated cell counts was performed using reference gene primer amplification. The assay was immunoSEQ multiplex PCR, and TCRdb's table has in-frame clones only and misses some. V and J calls and clone size are given by that table; D and trimming were obtained from the DNA. The data hold about 250,000 clones, with 85% to 90% observed a single time. CDR1 and CDR2 (germline): SQVTM, ANQGSEA. V lost 7 bases, J lost 8 bases, and 23 bases lay in between. CDR3 length: 14 amino acids.

The chain joins TRBV29-1 to TRBJ1-2; tentative D call: TRBD1 (5 bases). The sequencing sample was made of PBMCs or T cells enriched from blood (not recorded which). This TCR was sampled from a woman aged 18 to 35 who had recovered from COVID-19. DNA of the CDR3: TGCAGCGCCGAACCGAGACAGCCCTCAGAAGGCTACACCTTC. Its translation is CSAEPRQPSEGYTF.